These 30 T cell receptor beta chains were all obtained from the same sample, sequenced in a study of identical twins. Via MiXCR, TCRdb re-called the 5' RACE reads, giving one row per CDR3 protein. The sample comprises roughly 190,000 distinct CDR3 sequences, approximately 15% of which are singletons, and less than 45% rests with the top ten. These data are also associated with another study on T cells expressing NK-cell markers.

Sequencing input: CD8+ T cells sorted from blood. All receptors derive from a woman between 18 and 30 years old in good health.

The chain is built from TRBV15 and TRBJ2-1; D possibly corresponds to TRBD1 (5 bases). Trimming took off 0 bases at V and 5 bases at J, with 8 bases between the two ends. Germline assignment: CDR1 LNHNV and CDR2 YYDKDF (reference sequence). The CDR3 runs to 14 residues. CDR3 loop: CATSRETENNEQFF. DNA of the CDR3: TGTGCCACCAGCAGAGAGACAGAAAACAATGAGCAGTTCTTC. Together with reference TRBV15 and TRBJ2-1, the CDR3 gives the full variable domain: DAMVIQNPRYQVTQFGKPVTLSCSQTLNHNVMYWYQQKSSQAPKLLFHYYDKDFNNEADTPDNFQSRRPNTSFCFLDIRSPGLGDTAMYLCATSRETENNEQFFGPGTRLTVL.

V is TRBV4-1 and J is TRBJ2-2; the match to TRBD1 covers 7 bases. From germline, CDR1 is MGHRA and CDR2 YSYEKL. The CDR3 length is 16 residues. Losses at the gene ends were 4 bases for V and 2 bases for J; bases not matched to a gene: 7. The CDR3 is CASSPTTGRNTGELFF. The DNA of the CDR3 is TGCGCCAGCAGCCCGACGACAGGGCGAAACACCGGGGAGCTGTTTTTT.

This clonotype appeared a few times. This chain uses TRBV7-9 with TRBJ2-2, with D uncertain. Germline V gene sequence: CDR1 SEHNR, CDR2 FQNEAQ (reference sequence). The CDR3 sequence is 13 residues long. Trimming removed 4 bases at V and 4 bases at J, with 7 bases between. The CDR3 nucleotides read TGTGCCAGCAGCTCCCAGGCCACCGGGGAGCTGTTTTTT. Its protein is CASSSQATGELFF.

Only a few counts were recorded for this clonotype. V is TRBV7-2 and J is TRBJ2-3; TRBD2 might be the D (6 bases). The CDR3 length is 13 residues. Germline CDR1 SGHTA, CDR2 FQGNSA. V was clipped by 3 bases and J by 4 bases, with 8 bases between them. As DNA, the CDR3 is TGTGCCAGCAGCTTCGGGAGTTCAGATACGCAGTATTTT. Amino acids: CASSFGSSDTQYF.

CDR3 region: CASRPPGVSNQPQHF. DNA of the CDR3: TGTGCCAGCCGACCCCCCGGAGTTAGCAATCAGCCCCAGCATTTT. The chain combines TRBV6-2 or TRBV6-3 with TRBJ1-5; D is unclear. Trimming took off 8 bases at V and 0 bases at J, with 14 bases between the two ends. The length of the CDR3 is 15 residues. Germline CDR1 MNHEY, CDR2 SVGEGT.

This clonotype turned up a few times. Written as DNA, the CDR3 is TGTGCCAGCACCCCCATGGCCGGTTACTACGAGCAGTACTTC. Translation gives CASTPMAGYYEQYF. This sequence joins TRBV25-1 and TRBJ2-7; D is unresolved. CDR1 MGHDK and CDR2 SYGVNS come from the germline V gene. The CDR3 length is 14 residues. Trimming took 7 bases from V and 3 from J, leaving 16 bases between them.

A few counts support this clonotype. The chain recombines TRBV7-9 with TRBJ1-1; D is uncertain. The CDR3 is made up of 17 amino acids. Trimming took off 5 bases at V and 4 bases at J, with 23 bases between the two ends. Per the germline V gene, CDR1 is SEHNR and CDR2 is FQNEAQ (reference sequence). The CDR3 is CASSPPLEGRSVTEAFF. The CDR3 nucleotides are TGTGCCAGCAGCCCACCTTTGGAGGGTAGAAGTGTCACTGAAGCTTTCTTT. The whole variable domain, filled in from reference TRBV7-9 and TRBJ1-1, reads DTGVSQNPRHKITKRGQNVTFRCDPISEHNRLYWYRQTLGQGPEFLTYFQNEAQLEKSRLLSDRFSAERPKGSFSTLEIQRTEQGDSAMYLCASSPPLEGRSVTEAFFGQGTRLTVV.

The rearrangement links TRBV24-1 to TRBJ2-7, with D possibly being TRBD2 (6 bases). Germline-derived CDR1 and CDR2 are KGHDR and SFDVKD. V lost 11 bases and J 2 bases, leaving 21 bases between the germline ends. This CDR3 comprises 15 residues. CDR3 protein: CANSSLSWGAYEQYF. The CDR3 DNA reads TGTGCCAACAGCTCTCTTTCTTGGGGGGCCTACGAGCAGTACTTC.

This chain joins TRBV5-1 and TRBJ1-5, with D possibly matching TRBD1 (6 bases). The germline V and J ends were trimmed by 0 bases and 5 bases, with 15 bases remaining between them. The CDR3 sequence is 16 residues long. Germline CDR1 is SGHRS and CDR2 is YFSETQ. CDR3: CASSLGSGASHQPQHF. DNA of the CDR3: TGCGCCAGCAGCTTGGGATCGGGGGCGAGTCATCAGCCCCAGCATTTT.

The chain links TRBV12-3 or TRBV12-4 to TRBJ2-7; D possibly matches TRBD1 or TRBD2 (5 bases each). CDR3 size: 11 residues. The V end was cut by 7 bases, the J end by 6 bases, with 10 bases between. The CDR3 DNA reads as TGTGCCAGCACCCACGGGGCCGAGCAGTACTTC. It codes for CASTHGAEQYF.

The chain has TRBV7-2 and TRBJ2-7; TRBD2 aligns across 9 bases. The germline CDR1 and CDR2 sequences are SGHTA and FQGNSA. The CDR3 is 15 residues long. The V segment lost 4 bases and the J segment 2 bases; nucleotides outside the gene matches: 6. The CDR3 sequence is CASSSLGGRAYEQYF. The CDR3, as DNA: TGTGCCAGCAGCTCCCTTGGCGGGAGGGCCTACGAGCAGTACTTC. Filled out from reference TRBV7-2 and TRBJ2-7, the complete variable domain reads GAGVSQSPSNKVTEKGKDVELRCDPISGHTALYWYRQSLGQGLEFLIYFQGNSAPDKSGLPSDRFSAERTGGSVSTLTIQRTQQEDSAVYLCASSSLGGRAYEQYFGPGTRLTVT.

The rearrangement uses TRBV29-1 and TRBJ2-7; D is perhaps TRBD1 (6 bases). Deletions cut 7 bases from V and 2 bases from J, with 12 bases between. The CDR3 contains 12 residues. Germline CDR1 reads SQVTM; CDR2 reads ANQGSEA. CDR3 nucleotide sequence: TGCAGCGCCGAACAGGGTCCCTACGAGCAGTACTTC. It translates to CSAEQGPYEQYF.

The rearrangement joins TRBV3-1 to TRBJ1-1; D is possibly TRBD1 (6 bases). V shed 1 base and J shed 8 bases, with 11 bases lying between them. CDR1 and CDR2 from the germline V gene are LGHDT and YNNKEL (reference sequence). The CDR3 loop spans 13 amino acids. CDR3 region: CASSQVGGPEAFF. As DNA, the CDR3 is TGTGCCAGCAGCCAAGTAGGGGGACCGGAAGCTTTCTTT.

This clonotype was seen more than once but under ten times. V usage is TRBV19 and J usage is TRBJ2-2; tentatively, D is TRBD2 (6 bases). The CDR3 spans 15 residues. The germline gives CDR1 LNHDA, CDR2 SQIVND (reference sequence). Trimming pared 7 bases from V and 4 bases from J, leaving 16 bases between. The CDR3 sequence is CASISERAITGELFF. Written as DNA, the CDR3 is TGTGCCAGTATTTCGGAGCGGGCAATCACCGGGGAGCTGTTTTTT. Complete variable domain (other parts from reference TRBV19 and TRBJ2-2): DGGITQSPKYLFRKEGQNVTLSCEQNLNHDAMYWYRQDPGQGLRLIYYSQIVNDFQKGDIAEGYSVSREKKESFPLTVTSAQKNPTAFYLCASISERAITGELFFGEGSRLTVL.

This clonotype was counted between two and nine times. The gene calls are TRBV4-3 and TRBJ2-2, with D unclear. Germline values: CDR1 LGHNA, CDR2 YSLEER. The CDR3 extends over 14 amino acids. V lost 2 bases to trimming and J lost 3 bases, with 7 bases between them. The CDR3 DNA sequence: TGCGCCAGCAGCCAATTAATGGACACCGGGGAGCTGTTTTTT. Translating it yields CASSQLMDTGELFF.

The chain combines TRBV6-5 with TRBJ2-7, with D maybe TRBD2 (5 bases). The CDR3 has 12 residues. CDR1 is MNHEY and CDR2 is SVGAGI in the germline V gene. V shed 6 bases and J shed 7 bases, with 13 bases lying between them. The CDR3 coding sequence is TGTGCCAGCAGAAACTGGAGGTTTGAGCAGTACTTC. The encoded protein is CASRNWRFEQYF.

This clonotype was counted only a few times. The chain combines TRBV12-3 or TRBV12-4 with TRBJ2-2; D uncertain. The CDR3 consists of 12 residues. The V gene lost 6 bases and the J gene lost 4 bases, with 6 bases spanning the gap. For the CDR3, the DNA is TGTGCCAGCAGCAAGAGCACCGGGGAGCTGTTTTTT. Its protein product is CASSKSTGELFF.

This sequence joins TRBV2 and TRBJ2-3, with D hard to call. Germline values: CDR1 SNHLY, CDR2 FYNNEI. The CDR3 loop spans 13 amino acids. V was cut by 4 bases and J by 3 bases, with 8 bases left in between. The CDR3 region has the DNA TGTGCCAGCAGTGTCGTCTATACAGATACGCAGTATTTT. Translation gives CASSVVYTDTQYF. Full variable domain (remainder filled in from reference TRBV2 and TRBJ2-3): EPEVTQTPSHQVTQMGQEVILRCVPISNHLYFYWYRQILGQKVEFLVSFYNNEISEKSEIFDDQFSVERPDGSNFTLKIRSTKLEDSAMYFCASSVVYTDTQYFGPGTRLTVL.

This clonotype occurred a few times. The gene calls are TRBV6-6 and TRBJ2-2, with D possibly being TRBD2 (6 bases). The CDR3 is made up of 13 amino acids. CDR1 and CDR2 from the germline V gene are MNHNY and SVGAGI (reference sequence). The germline V and J ends were trimmed by 8 bases and 0 bases, with 7 bases remaining between them. CDR3 region: CASGEANTGELFF. CDR3 DNA: TGTGCCAGCGGGGAGGCGAACACCGGGGAGCTGTTTTTT.

The chain combines TRBV4-3 with TRBJ2-2, with 9 bases identical to TRBD2. The CDR3 is 15 amino acids. Germline V CDR1 and CDR2: LGHNA, YSLEER. J was trimmed by 7 bases and V by 1 base; bases with no gene match: 4. The CDR3 loop is CASSQGTSVGGELFF. CDR3 DNA: TGCGCCAGCAGCCAAGGGACTAGCGTTGGCGGGGAGCTGTTTTTT.

The gene calls are TRBV6-1 and TRBJ1-5; 7 bases are a match to TRBD1. Per germline, CDR1 MNHNS and CDR2 SASEGT. This CDR3 region has 16 residues. Unmatched junction bases numbered 12, after V lost 5 bases and J lost 5 bases. The DNA of the CDR3 is TGTGCCAGCAGTCGGGCCTTACAGGGGAGTGATCAGCCCCAGCATTTT. Protein sequence: CASSRALQGSDQPQHF.

The table lists this clonotype with a few counts. This chain joins TRBV12-3 or TRBV12-4 and TRBJ1-1; D gene uncertain. Trimming shortened V by 7 bases and J by 4 bases, and 7 bases separated the two germline ends. The CDR3 runs 11 residues. In nucleotides, the CDR3 is TGTGCCAGCATGAGTCCCACTGAAGCTTTCTTT. It specifies CASMSPTEAFF.

This clonotype was observed many times. The chain uses TRBV20-1 and TRBJ2-3; D is ambiguous. Looked up from germline, CDR1 is DFQATT and CDR2 is SNEGSKA (reference sequence). V was trimmed by 7 bases and J by 3 bases, leaving 5 bases between them. The CDR3 loop spans 10 amino acids. Here the CDR3 reads CSVETDTQYF. The CDR3 DNA sequence: TGCAGTGTTGAGACAGATACGCAGTATTTT.

This clonotype was seen a handful of times. This chain joins TRBV7-9 and TRBJ2-7; 7 nucleotides align to TRBD2. The CDR3 runs 13 residues. V gave up 10 bases and J gave up 5 bases; unmatched junction bases: 11. Germline V gene data show CDR1 as SEHNR and CDR2 as FQNEAQ (reference sequence). The CDR3 region is CATKVGGGHEQYF. The CDR3, as DNA: TGTGCCACAAAAGTCGGCGGGGGACACGAGCAGTACTTC.

This clonotype was counted a single time. This CDR3 is CASSYSNRAPYNEQFF. The CDR3 region has the DNA TGTGCCAGCAGTTACTCGAACAGGGCCCCCTACAATGAGCAGTTCTTC. The rearrangement links TRBV6-5 to TRBJ2-1, with a weak D call TRBD1 (6 bases). Germline loops: CDR1 MNHEY, CDR2 SVGAGI. Trimming cost V 0 bases and J 2 bases, with 11 bases left between them. The CDR3 is 16 amino acids.

The chain is built from TRBV2 and TRBJ2-4; 8 nucleotides line up with TRBD2. Losses at the gene ends were 6 bases for V and 2 bases for J; bases not matched to a gene: 9. From germline, CDR1 is SNHLY and CDR2 FYNNEI. The CDR3 is 16 amino acids. CDR3 sequence: CASSEPRGATKNIQYF. CDR3 nucleotides: TGTGCCAGCAGCGAGCCGCGGGGGGCCACCAAAAACATTCAGTACTTC.

This clonotype was counted a few times. V usage is TRBV6-5 and J usage is TRBJ2-3; 7 bases match TRBD2. CDR1 is MNHEY and CDR2 is SVGAGI in the germline V gene. CDR3 length: 15 amino acids. The V segment lost 2 bases and the J segment 3 bases; nucleotides outside the gene matches: 5. CDR3 DNA sequence: TGTGCCAGCAGTTACCAGACTAGCAGTACAGATACGCAGTATTTT. Amino acid sequence: CASSYQTSSTDTQYF.

The sample holds a few counts of this clonotype. This chain links TRBV12-3 or TRBV12-4 with TRBJ1-1, with 7 positions matching TRBD1. This CDR3 is 14 amino acids long. The trim removed 0 bases at V and 3 bases at J, leaving 1 base unmatched. The CDR3 sequence is CASSLAGGDTEAFF. In DNA, the CDR3 is TGTGCCAGCAGTTTAGCAGGGGGCGACACTGAAGCTTTCTTT.

The chain combines TRBV5-5 with TRBJ2-1, with TRBD2 matching 7 bases. J gave up 2 bases and V 0 bases, and 2 bases lay outside the gene matches. The CDR3 extends over 15 amino acids. The germline V gene encodes CDR1 SGHKS and CDR2 YYEKEE (reference sequence). CDR3 DNA: TGTGCCAGCAGCTTGGAGGCGGGGGCCTACAATGAGCAGTTCTTC. It yields the protein CASSLEAGAYNEQFF.

This clonotype turned up a few times. The rearrangement uses TRBV4-1 and TRBJ2-2; D is perhaps TRBD2 (5 bases). The CDR3 contains 17 residues. In germline, CDR1 is MGHRA, CDR2 YSYEKL. Trimming cost V 5 bases and J 1 base, with 17 bases left between them. CDR3 in DNA: TGCGCCAGCAGCGTACGAGCGGTGGAATTGAACACCGGGGAGCTGTTTTTT. The encoded protein is CASSVRAVELNTGELFF.